Listed below are T cell receptor beta chains from one sample, sequenced in a study of blood T cell repertoires in COVID-19. Generated by immunoSEQ multiplex PCR, the TCRdb table keeps only in-frame clones and is missing some. The sample shows 57,000 or so clones, about 90% of them seen only once. The sequenced sample consisted of peripheral blood. These receptors were obtained from a human donor in a cohort sampled during active COVID-19. Both conserved end residues are trimmed from each CDR3.

V	J	CDR3
TRBV5-1	TRBJ1-3	ASSFRPDRAGNTIY
TRBV6-5	TRBJ1-5	ASSQTYSNQPQH
TRBV2	TRBJ1-5	ASSVTGNSNQPQH
TRBV5-1	TRBJ2-2	ASSLRRDGPSNTGELF
TRBV6-5	TRBJ2-7	ASGTPSLREQY
TRBV5-1	TRBJ1-2	ASSTGTGEDYGYT
TRBV15	TRBJ2-7	ATSYRDRVNYEQY
TRBV4-2	TRBJ1-4	ASSQGTGTANEKLF
TRBV28	TRBJ1-5	ASSSPGYGNQPQH
TRBV28	TRBJ1-6	ASSSHTDINSPLH
TRBV5-1	TRBJ2-7	ASNGLAGTTYEQY
TRBV28	TRBJ2-7	ASSPSGQTYEQY
TRBV19	TRBJ2-5	ASSMTASTETQY
TRBV7-9	TRBJ2-5	ASSLALGQGGETQY
TRBV6-2/TRBV6-3	TRBJ2-7	ASSRWDKPYEQY
TRBV18	TRBJ1-2	ASSPARRDNYGYT
TRBV28	TRBJ2-6	ASRQGLSGANVLT
TRBV6-1	TRBJ1-1	ASSDRRQGTPALNTEAF
TRBV7-9	TRBJ2-4	ASSPNTLAKNIQY
TRBV6-4	TRBJ1-2	ASSESQGARVGYT
TRBV28	TRBJ2-7	ASSLSPGQSNY
TRBV2	TRBJ1-2	ASSTGPYGYT
TRBV18	TRBJ1-1	ASSPLGQGATEAF
TRBV19	TRBJ1-4	ATGQGARYEKLF
TRBV11-2	TRBJ2-7	ASSKPGQGYEQY
TRBV27	TRBJ2-5	ASSLLTGGRETQY
TRBV29-1	TRBJ1-2	SVGQGDYGYT
TRBV30	TRBJ1-4	AWREGSTTNEKLF
TRBV9	TRBJ1-5	ASSVDGEGQPQH
TRBV2	TRBJ2-3	ASRGTSGRRLDTQY
TRBV10-3	TRBJ1-3	AISDSDRGRVYGNTIY
TRBV5-1	TRBJ2-5	ASSLALLGTTQETQY
TRBV11-3	TRBJ2-1	ASSLAGGHNNEQF
TRBV18	TRBJ1-5	ASSRQDNQPQH
TRBV19	TRBJ1-2	ASSLRRSGYGYT
TRBV27	TRBJ2-5	ASSLALTGGVETQY
TRBV12-3/TRBV12-4	TRBJ2-5	ASSLQETQY
TRBV16	TRBJ1-2	ARTAVGAGGYT
TRBV15	TRBJ2-2	ATSSRAGSGELF
TRBV27	TRBJ2-1	ASSRGNEQF
TRBV27	TRBJ2-7	ASSLGRAYEQY
TRBV20-1	TRBJ1-5	SARQQPQH
TRBV7-9	TRBJ1-3	ASSLSGNTIY
TRBV6-5	TRBJ1-1	ASSYSGGRLWTEAF
TRBV7-9	TRBJ2-7	ASSSSGQAYEQY
TRBV19	TRBJ2-5	ASSRNPQETQY
TRBV28	TRBJ1-2	ASSSGGYYGYT
TRBV27	TRBJ1-1	ASFRGWTEAF
TRBV5-1	TRBJ2-7	ASSPNGHEQY
TRBV28	TRBJ1-6	ASSLSSYNSPLH
TRBV7-9	TRBJ2-7	ASSHRVAEQY
TRBV6-2/TRBV6-3	TRBJ1-5	ASSGVGSQPQH
TRBV5-4	TRBJ1-2	ASMIPENYGYT
TRBV27	TRBJ1-6	ASKSSGGSQSPLH